These 7 T cell receptor beta chains were all obtained from the same sample, sequenced in a study of T-cell memory formation after mild COVID-19. TCRdb independently ran MiXCR on the 5' RACE reads; one entry per CDR3 protein. The data show about 140,000 distinct CDR3 sequences, with around 27% seen just once and about 24% held by the top ten. Sequenced sample: PBMCs or a T cell subset sorted from them (not recorded which). These receptors were taken from an adult woman who had mild COVID-19 (a few samples of this study predate the infection). Cell type and time point are not known.

This chain joins TRBV29-1 and TRBJ2-1; 9 bases map to TRBD1. This CDR3 is built from 13 residues. The germline V gene encodes CDR1 SQVTM and CDR2 ANQGSEA. With 6 bases clipped from V and 7 bases from J, the junction kept 7 bases outside the gene matches. The CDR3 protein is CSVPGQGRNEQFF. The CDR3 DNA follows: TGCAGCGTCCCCGGACAGGGGAGAAATGAGCAGTTCTTC.

The J gene is TRBJ2-1, the V gene TRBV5-4; D perhaps matches TRBD1 (5 bases). Trimming shortened V by 4 bases and J by 4 bases, and 9 bases separated the two germline ends. Looked up from germline, CDR1 is SGHNT and CDR2 is YYREEE (reference sequence). The CDR3 consists of 13 residues. The CDR3 protein is CASSHNRYNEQFF. The CDR3 DNA reads TGTGCCAGCAGCCATAACAGGTACAATGAGCAGTTCTTC. The whole variable domain, remainder taken from reference TRBV5-4 and TRBJ2-1, is ETGVTQSPTHLIKTRGQQVTLRCSSQSGHNTVSWYQQALGQGPQFIFQYYREEENGRGNFPPRFSGLQFPNYSSELNVNALELDDSALYLCASSHNRYNEQFFGPGTRLTVL.

This clonotype was counted between two and nine times. The chain carries TRBV7-9 and TRBJ1-1; D not resolved. Germline assignment: CDR1 SEHNR and CDR2 FQNEAQ (reference sequence). Trimming removed 1 base at V and 8 bases at J, with 5 bases between. This CDR3 comprises 11 residues. The CDR3 region is CASSLDGEAFF. CDR3 DNA sequence: TGTGCCAGCAGCTTAGACGGAGAAGCTTTCTTT.

The table lists this clonotype with a few counts. This chain uses TRBV5-1 with TRBJ1-2, with a possible D match to TRBD1 (5 bases). V was shortened by 2 bases and J by 5 bases, with 10 bases between the two germline ends. The CDR3 contains 13 residues. CDR1 is SGHRS and CDR2 is YFSETQ in the germline V gene. The CDR3 DNA follows: TGCGCCAGCAGCTTATTGACAGAATATGGCTACACCTTC. As protein: CASSLLTEYGYTF.

The chain is built from TRBV7-3 and TRBJ1-6; D gene uncertain. The CDR3 spans 16 residues. CDR1 and CDR2 (germline): SGHTA, FQGTGA. Trimming pared 4 bases from V and 9 bases from J, leaving 19 bases between. CDR3 amino acids: CASSSTHLRAFSPLHF. The CDR3 DNA reads as TGTGCCAGCAGCTCCACTCACCTCCGGGCTTTTTCACCCCTCCACTTT.

The chain uses TRBV7-9 and TRBJ2-3, with 11 bases matching TRBD1. The V and J ends lost 5 bases and 4 bases, in that order; junction bases with no gene match: 8. Per the germline V gene, CDR1 is SEHNR and CDR2 is FQNEAQ (reference sequence). This CDR3 comprises 16 residues. This chain's CDR3 is CASSARGTGGPDTQYF. The CDR3, as DNA: TGTGCCAGCAGCGCCAGGGGGACAGGGGGTCCAGATACGCAGTATTTT.

The chain is built from TRBV4-3 and TRBJ2-5; D gene ambiguous. Deletions cut 0 bases from V and 0 bases from J, with 8 bases between. The CDR3 has 15 residues. In germline, CDR1 is LGHNA, CDR2 YSLEER. In nucleotides, the CDR3 is TGCGCCAGCAGCCAAGAATTTGCGGACCAAGAGACCCAGTACTTC. It specifies CASSQEFADQETQYF.